This note documents a single T cell receptor (beta chain) sequence. Recovery among Cohort 3 donors was established by two negative PCRs, clearance, or symptom resolution. V gave up 3 bases and J gave up 4 bases, with 16 bases separating them. The CDR3 runs 15 residues. Germline lookup yields CDR1 SGDLS and CDR2 YYNGEE. This specimen belongs to a study of blood T cell repertoires in COVID-19. Across the study: Nucleic acid was either cDNA or gDNA, and it came from T cells, B-cell-depleted T cells, or PBMCs.

Per the authors' pipeline: Reference gene primers were amplified, and this amplification served to estimate nucleated cell counts. Generated by immunoSEQ multiplex PCR, the TCRdb table keeps only in-frame clones and is missing some. That table supplies the V and J calls and clone size; D and trimming were determined from the DNA. Of about 380,000 clones listed, roughly 91% are singletons. This TCR derives from a woman between 18 and 29 years old who had recovered from COVID-19. Input material: PBMCs or T cells enriched from blood (not recorded which). V gene TRBV9 combines with J gene TRBJ2-5; a possible D gene is TRBD2 (6 bases). The CDR3 region is CASSDSREPPETQYF. CDR3 nucleotides: TGTGCCAGCAGCGACAGCCGGGAGCCCCCAGAGACCCAGTACTTC.